Below, 7 T cell receptor beta chains from the same sample are listed, as sequenced in a study of post-analysis software for immune sequencing data. Study outcomes and limitations: In patients, TRBV5-6, TRBV5-1 and TRBV20-1 belonged to several TRBV segments found more frequently than in controls.

cDNA libraries of TCR beta carried unique molecular identifiers. TCRdb called the PCR reads again in MiXCR, with one record for every CDR3 protein. In the table there are about 400,000 distinct CDR3 sequences, 30% to 45% of which are singletons. These receptors have no identified antigens. Material for sequencing was blood. These receptors originate from a girl aged 10-17 years with multiple sclerosis.

This chain joins TRBV4-1 and TRBJ2-1; 11 positions agree with TRBD2. After removal of 0 bases from V and 5 bases from J, the junction contained 3 bases not matched to a gene. The CDR3 has 16 amino acids. Germline V CDR1 and CDR2: MGHRA, YSYEKL. CDR3 in amino acids: CASSQERLAGNNEQFF. CDR3 DNA sequence: TGCGCCAGCAGCCAAGAACGACTAGCGGGAAACAATGAGCAGTTCTTC.

This clonotype came up a few times. The V call is TRBV6-6, the J call TRBJ2-5; D perhaps matches TRBD2 (5 bases). V dropped 7 bases and J dropped 7 bases, with 16 bases sitting between them. The CDR3 is 13 residues long. CDR1 is MNHNY, CDR2 SVGAGI, per germline (reference sequence). The CDR3 spells CASTEPASGTQYF. The CDR3 coding sequence is TGTGCCAGCACGGAGCCCGCCAGCGGGACCCAGTACTTC.

This clonotype showed up just a few times. The chain links TRBV6-5 to TRBJ1-4, with unresolved D. The CDR3 covers 16 residues. With 2 bases removed from V and 0 bases from J, the gap between germline ends came to 10 bases. Germline assignment: CDR1 MNHEY and CDR2 SVGAGI. In DNA, the CDR3 is TGTGCCAGCAGTTACCTGGCCCCTCCAACTAATGAAAAACTGTTTTTT. Translating it yields CASSYLAPPTNEKLFF.

This chain uses TRBV5-1 with TRBJ2-5; a possible D gene is TRBD1 (7 bases). This CDR3 region has 16 residues. Germline V CDR1 and CDR2: SGHRS, YFSETQ. Trimming stripped 0 bases from V and 2 bases from J, with 14 bases between. CDR3 in DNA: TGCGCCAGCAGCTTGGATGGAGGGGGCGGTCAAGAGACCCAGTACTTC. Amino acids: CASSLDGGGGQETQYF.

In this sample, this clonotype turned up a few times. This sequence joins TRBV20-1 and TRBJ2-1; the D call may be TRBD1 or TRBD2 (6 bases each). This CDR3 comprises 15 residues. The V gene lost 5 bases and the J gene lost 3 bases, with 17 bases spanning the gap. CDR1 DFQATT and CDR2 SNEGSKA come from the germline V gene (reference sequence). The CDR3 DNA reads as TGCAGTGCTCCGGAGGGGGGAGGAGGCTACAATGAGCAGTTCTTC. Residues: CSAPEGGGGYNEQFF.

This clonotype was seen more than once but under ten times. V usage is TRBV28 and J usage is TRBJ2-7, with TRBD1 as a possible D gene (5 bases). The V and J ends lost 5 bases and 5 bases respectively, with 16 bases between them. Germline V gives CDR1 MDHEN, CDR2 SYDVKM. CDR3 length equals 14 residues. CDR3 sequence (DNA): TGTGCCAGCAGTCCACTCCTGTGGGGCCACGAGCAGTACTTC. This sequence encodes CASSPLLWGHEQYF. The entire variable domain, with the rest obtained from reference TRBV28 and TRBJ2-7, is as follows: DVKVTQSSRYLVKRTGEKVFLECVQDMDHENMFWYRQDPGLGLRLIYFSYDVKMKEKGDIPEGYSVSREKKERFSLILESASTNQTSMYLCASSPLLWGHEQYFGPGTRLTVT.

This rearrangement joins TRBV4-1 to TRBJ2-5; 11 bases are shared with TRBD2. V shed 4 bases and J 0 bases; nucleotides not matched to a gene: 4. This CDR3 spans 16 amino acids. The germline CDR1 and CDR2 sequences are MGHRA and YSYEKL. The CDR3 DNA sequence: TGCGCCAGCAGCCCCCCTAGCGGGGGGTACCAAGAGACCCAGTACTTC. Protein product: CASSPPSGGYQETQYF.